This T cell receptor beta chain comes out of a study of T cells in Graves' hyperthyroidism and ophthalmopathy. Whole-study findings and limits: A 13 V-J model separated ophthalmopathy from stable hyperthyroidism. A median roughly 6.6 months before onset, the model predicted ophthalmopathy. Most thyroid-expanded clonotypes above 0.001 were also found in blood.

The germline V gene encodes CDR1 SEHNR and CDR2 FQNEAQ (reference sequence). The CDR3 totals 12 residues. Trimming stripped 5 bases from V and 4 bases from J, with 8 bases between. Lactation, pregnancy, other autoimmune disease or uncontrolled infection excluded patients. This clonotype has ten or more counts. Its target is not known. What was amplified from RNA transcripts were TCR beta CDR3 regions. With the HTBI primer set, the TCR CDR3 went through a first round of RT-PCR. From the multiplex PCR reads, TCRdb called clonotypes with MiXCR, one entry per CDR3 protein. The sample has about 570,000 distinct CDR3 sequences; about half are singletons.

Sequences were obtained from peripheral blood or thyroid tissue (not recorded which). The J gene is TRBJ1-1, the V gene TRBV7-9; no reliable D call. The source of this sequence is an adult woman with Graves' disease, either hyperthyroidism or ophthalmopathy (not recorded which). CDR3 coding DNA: TGTGCCAGCAGCCAGAGGTTCACTGAAGCTTTCTTT. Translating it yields CASSQRFTEAFF.